The rows below give T cell receptor beta chains drawn from one sample of a study of neurological immune-mediated disorders. Via MiXCR, TCRdb re-called the 5' RACE reads, giving one row per CDR3 protein. The table lists roughly 15,000 distinct CDR3 sequences, roughly 3.5% of them singletons, with 20% in the top ten. Sequences were obtained from CD8+ T cells from blood. The receptors were sampled from a woman in her thirties or forties in good health. The conserved cysteine and the conserved F or W are not part of the CDR3 here.

J gene: TRBJ2-1; CDR3 length: 12; V gene: TRBV28; CDR3 protein: ASSDRDRNNEQF
J gene: TRBJ2-2; CDR3 length: 14; V gene: TRBV28; CDR3 protein: ASSYPGDRVTGELF
J gene: TRBJ2-5; CDR3 length: 12; V gene: TRBV28; CDR3 protein: ASSWEENQETQY
J gene: TRBJ1-2; CDR3 length: 12; V gene: TRBV6-5; CDR3 protein: ASSGQGTNYGYT
J gene: TRBJ2-2; CDR3 length: 12; V gene: TRBV28; CDR3 protein: ASSLQGDTGELF
J gene: TRBJ2-2; CDR3 length: 12; V gene: TRBV9; CDR3 protein: ASSDETSPGELF
J gene: TRBJ2-1; CDR3 length: 14; V gene: TRBV7-2; CDR3 protein: ASSLVAESSYNEQF
J gene: TRBJ2-1; CDR3 length: 10; V gene: TRBV20-1; CDR3 protein: SAPDVHNEQF
J gene: TRBJ2-5; CDR3 length: 11; V gene: TRBV28; CDR3 protein: AKHYRARETQY
J gene: TRBJ2-1; CDR3 length: 12; V gene: TRBV5-8; CDR3 protein: ASSSRGSYNEQF
J gene: TRBJ2-4; CDR3 length: 17; V gene: TRBV7-2; CDR3 protein: ASSERLAGGPSWGDIQY
J gene: TRBJ2-7; CDR3 length: 12; V gene: TRBV20-1; CDR3 protein: SARGSSGRYEQY
J gene: TRBJ2-2; CDR3 length: 15; V gene: TRBV18; CDR3 protein: ASSPPPGTDNTGELF
J gene: TRBJ1-5; CDR3 length: 12; V gene: TRBV20-1; CDR3 protein: SARETGSNQPQH
J gene: TRBJ2-3; CDR3 length: 14; V gene: TRBV4-3; CDR3 protein: ASSPQPGQGADTQY
J gene: TRBJ2-7; CDR3 length: 14; V gene: TRBV28; CDR3 protein: ASSFQGSSFSYEQY
J gene: TRBJ2-2; CDR3 length: 13; V gene: TRBV27; CDR3 protein: ASRPDSYLTGELF
J gene: TRBJ2-5; CDR3 length: 13; V gene: TRBV11-3; CDR3 protein: ASPQGQRPKETQY
J gene: TRBJ2-7; CDR3 length: 12; V gene: TRBV20-1; CDR3 protein: SASEARRTYEQY
J gene: TRBJ2-5; CDR3 length: 13; V gene: TRBV6-5; CDR3 protein: ASSTLGGIQETQY
J gene: TRBJ2-3; CDR3 length: 12; V gene: TRBV18; CDR3 protein: ASSPGIEADTQY
J gene: TRBJ2-7; CDR3 length: 12; V gene: TRBV27; CDR3 protein: ASSPTGAPYEQY
J gene: TRBJ2-3; CDR3 length: 15; V gene: TRBV6-4; CDR3 protein: ASSDSIASGSSDTQY
J gene: TRBJ1-1; CDR3 length: 14; V gene: TRBV10-3; CDR3 protein: AISYTGQKKRPEAF
J gene: TRBJ2-7; CDR3 length: 17; V gene: TRBV6-5; CDR3 protein: ASSYSARTSGSLPYEQY
J gene: TRBJ2-7; CDR3 length: 17; V gene: TRBV20-1; CDR3 protein: SARDWARGLAGGSYEQY
J gene: TRBJ2-5; CDR3 length: 13; V gene: TRBV7-2; CDR3 protein: ASSHRDSYQETQY
J gene: TRBJ1-6; CDR3 length: 15; V gene: TRBV7-2; CDR3 protein: ASSLGDSSSYNSPLH
J gene: TRBJ1-1; CDR3 length: 12; V gene: TRBV12-3/TRBV12-4; CDR3 protein: ASSLRDRAPEAF
J gene: TRBJ2-1; CDR3 length: 10; V gene: TRBV6-5; CDR3 protein: ASRRRDSAEF
J gene: TRBJ2-7; CDR3 length: 12; V gene: TRBV7-6; CDR3 protein: ASSLPDSNYEQY
J gene: TRBJ2-5; CDR3 length: 14; V gene: TRBV15; CDR3 protein: ATSPGGPAYQETQY
J gene: TRBJ2-1; CDR3 length: 18; V gene: TRBV20-1; CDR3 protein: SARDPIATSGISSYNEQF
J gene: TRBJ2-3; CDR3 length: 12; V gene: TRBV20-1; CDR3 protein: SARRLVGTDTQY
J gene: TRBJ2-1; CDR3 length: 10; V gene: TRBV12-3/TRBV12-4; CDR3 protein: ASSSASDEQF
J gene: TRBJ2-4; CDR3 length: 16; V gene: TRBV28; CDR3 protein: ASSPLAGLNLAKNIQY
J gene: TRBJ2-3; CDR3 length: 13; V gene: TRBV28; CDR3 protein: ASSFPGGGADTQY
J gene: TRBJ2-7; CDR3 length: 12; V gene: TRBV4-1; CDR3 protein: ASSQEGSYYEQY
J gene: TRBJ2-1; CDR3 length: 15; V gene: TRBV5-1; CDR3 protein: ASSLDRTWGGTDEQF
J gene: TRBJ2-1; CDR3 length: 12; V gene: TRBV20-1; CDR3 protein: SAEDSPKLDGQF
J gene: TRBJ2-3; CDR3 length: 13; V gene: TRBV20-1; CDR3 protein: SAIAYRVRTDTQY
J gene: TRBJ2-5; CDR3 length: 13; V gene: TRBV6-6; CDR3 protein: ASSYSRGAQETQY
J gene: TRBJ2-7; CDR3 length: 10; V gene: TRBV7-8; CDR3 protein: ASSLKSHEQY
J gene: TRBJ2-3; CDR3 length: 12; V gene: TRBV6-4; CDR3 protein: ASSRQGEADTQY
J gene: TRBJ2-5; CDR3 length: 10; V gene: TRBV20-1; CDR3 protein: SADLGQETQY
J gene: TRBJ1-5; CDR3 length: 11; V gene: TRBV5-8; CDR3 protein: ASSLLGGQPKH